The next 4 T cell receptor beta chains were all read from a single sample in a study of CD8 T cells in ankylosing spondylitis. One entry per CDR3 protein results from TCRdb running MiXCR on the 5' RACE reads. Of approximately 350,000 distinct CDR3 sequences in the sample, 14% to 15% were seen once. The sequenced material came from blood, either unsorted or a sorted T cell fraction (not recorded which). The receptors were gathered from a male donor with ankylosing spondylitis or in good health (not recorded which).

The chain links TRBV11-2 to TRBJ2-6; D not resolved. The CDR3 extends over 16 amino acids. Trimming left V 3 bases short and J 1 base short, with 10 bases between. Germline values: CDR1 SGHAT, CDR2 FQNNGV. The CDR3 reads CASSFIGWSGANVLTF. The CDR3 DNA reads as TGTGCCAGCAGCTTTATCGGCTGGTCTGGGGCCAACGTCCTGACTTTC.

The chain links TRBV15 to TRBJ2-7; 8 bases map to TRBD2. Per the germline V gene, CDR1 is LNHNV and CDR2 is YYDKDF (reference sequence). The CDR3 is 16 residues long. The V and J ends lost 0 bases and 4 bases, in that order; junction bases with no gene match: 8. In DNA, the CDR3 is TGTGCCACCAGCAGAGATTTAACTAGCGGCCTATACGAGCAGTACTTC. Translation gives CATSRDLTSGLYEQYF.

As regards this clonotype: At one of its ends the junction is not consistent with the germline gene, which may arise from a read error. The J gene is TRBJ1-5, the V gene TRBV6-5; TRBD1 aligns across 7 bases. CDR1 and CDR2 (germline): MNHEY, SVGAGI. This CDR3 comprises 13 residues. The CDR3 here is CVSSSGQNQPQHF. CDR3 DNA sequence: TGTGTCAGCAGTTCGGGACAGAATCAGCCCCAGCATTTT.

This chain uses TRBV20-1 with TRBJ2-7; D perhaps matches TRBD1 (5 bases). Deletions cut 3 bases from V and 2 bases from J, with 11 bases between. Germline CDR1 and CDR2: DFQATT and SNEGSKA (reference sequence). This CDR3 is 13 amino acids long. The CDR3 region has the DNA TGCAGTGCTAGTACAGGACCTACCTACGAGCAGTACTTC. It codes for CSASTGPTYEQYF.